The rows below give T cell receptor beta chains drawn from one sample of a study of blood T cell repertoires in COVID-19. Some clones are missing from TCRdb's copy, which holds only in-frame ones; the method was immunoSEQ multiplex PCR. Of over 130,000 clones in the sample, 84% were seen once. The sample taken for sequencing was peripheral blood. These receptors all stem from a man aged 30 to 45 with COVID-19, enrolled during active disease. CDR3s include the opening cysteine and the closing phenylalanine or tryptophan. The order of the fields is clone size, J gene, D gene, V gene, CDR3 DNA, CDR3 protein. D genes are given only for firm matches. Part of the rows lack a size; the others show once, few, many or a class for expanded clones.

abundance: NA; j_gene: TRBJ2-7; d_gene: NA; v_gene: TRBV28; CDR3nt: TGTGCCAGCATCCAGGGCACAGGGTATTACGAGCAGTACTTC; CDR3aa: CASIQGTGYYEQYF
abundance: NA; j_gene: TRBJ2-1; d_gene: TRBD2; v_gene: TRBV19; CDR3nt: TGTGCCAGTACCCTGAACAGCGGGATCTTAGATGAGCAGTTCTTC; CDR3aa: CASTLNSGILDEQFF
abundance: NA; j_gene: TRBJ1-2; d_gene: NA; v_gene: TRBV28; CDR3nt: TGTGCCAGCAGTTTATCAGGAAGGGGCATGGACTATGGCTACACCTTC; CDR3aa: CASSLSGRGMDYGYTF
abundance: few; j_gene: TRBJ2-1; d_gene: NA; v_gene: TRBV11-2; CDR3nt: TGTGCCAGCAGCCCGGACAGCTCCTACAATGAGCAGTTCTTC; CDR3aa: CASSPDSSYNEQFF
abundance: NA; j_gene: TRBJ1-5; d_gene: TRBD1; v_gene: TRBV6-5; CDR3nt: TGTGCCAGCAGTTACACAGGGGATCAGCCCCAGCATTTT; CDR3aa: CASSYTGDQPQHF
abundance: NA; j_gene: TRBJ1-6; d_gene: NA; v_gene: TRBV4-1; CDR3nt: TGCGCCAGCAGCCAAGGGCAAGATAATTCACCCCTCCACTTT; CDR3aa: CASSQGQDNSPLHF
abundance: NA; j_gene: TRBJ2-7; d_gene: TRBD2; v_gene: TRBV10-2; CDR3nt: TGCGCCAGCAGTGAGTCGGCGCTAGCGGGAGGGATCTTC; CDR3aa: CASSESALAGGIF
abundance: few; j_gene: TRBJ2-7; d_gene: NA; v_gene: TRBV18; CDR3nt: TGTGCCAGCTCACCGTACCAGACTAACACAGCCTACGAGCAGTACTTC; CDR3aa: CASSPYQTNTAYEQYF
abundance: few; j_gene: TRBJ2-3; d_gene: NA; v_gene: TRBV18; CDR3nt: TGTGCCAGCTCTCGGGAAGGCAGGGGCGACACAGATACGCAGTATTTT; CDR3aa: CASSREGRGDTDTQYF
abundance: NA; j_gene: TRBJ2-3; d_gene: TRBD2; v_gene: TRBV3-1/TRBV3-2; CDR3nt: TGTGCCAGCAGCTCAGGAGCGGGGGAGGTAATCGATACGCAGTATTTT; CDR3aa: CASSSGAGEVIDTQYF
abundance: NA; j_gene: TRBJ1-3; d_gene: NA; v_gene: TRBV10-3; CDR3nt: TGTGCCATCAGTGAGCGGGGGGCGCGAGGAAACACCATATATTTT; CDR3aa: CAISERGARGNTIYF
abundance: NA; j_gene: TRBJ2-1; d_gene: TRBD1; v_gene: TRBV9; CDR3nt: TGTGCCAGCAGTCGACAGGGGAAGTGGGCCAATGAGCAGTTCTTC; CDR3aa: CASSRQGKWANEQFF
abundance: NA; j_gene: TRBJ1-5; d_gene: TRBD1; v_gene: TRBV19; CDR3nt: TGTGCCAGTAGTACAAGGGGGCGCTTTCAGCCCCAGCATTTT; CDR3aa: CASSTRGRFQPQHF
abundance: NA; j_gene: TRBJ2-3; d_gene: NA; v_gene: TRBV7-8; CDR3nt: TGTGCCAGCAAGACAGGATCTCTAGCGGAGACGCAGTATTTT; CDR3aa: CASKTGSLAETQYF
abundance: NA; j_gene: TRBJ2-7; d_gene: NA; v_gene: TRBV7-2; CDR3nt: TGTGCCAGCAGCTCGACACCGTCCTACGAGCAGTACTTC; CDR3aa: CASSSTPSYEQYF
abundance: NA; j_gene: TRBJ1-3; d_gene: NA; v_gene: TRBV7-9; CDR3nt: TGTGCCAGCAGCCGAGAGGCAGGGGCAGGGAACACCATATATTTT; CDR3aa: CASSREAGAGNTIYF
abundance: few; j_gene: TRBJ1-1; d_gene: NA; v_gene: TRBV29-1; CDR3nt: TGCAGCGCCAGCAAAGGGGGGGATCGAACTGAAGCTTTCTTT; CDR3aa: CSASKGGDRTEAFF
abundance: few; j_gene: TRBJ1-4; d_gene: NA; v_gene: TRBV12-3/TRBV12-4; CDR3nt: TGTGCCAGCAGTAGGCGGAGAAATGAAAAACTGTTTTTT; CDR3aa: CASSRRRNEKLFF
abundance: NA; j_gene: TRBJ2-2; d_gene: TRBD1; v_gene: TRBV5-4; CDR3nt: TGTGCCAGCAGCTTGGGGGACAGGGTTTCCGGGGAGCTGTTTTTT; CDR3aa: CASSLGDRVSGELFF
abundance: few; j_gene: TRBJ2-2; d_gene: NA; v_gene: TRBV7-9; CDR3nt: TGTGCCAGCAGCGTCCCAGGGGTGTTTATCGGGGAGCTGTTTTTT; CDR3aa: CASSVPGVFIGELFF
abundance: NA; j_gene: TRBJ2-5; d_gene: NA; v_gene: TRBV1; CDR3nt: TGCACCAGCAGCCAAGAAATCCTAAGCGGGAGGGCCCCTTTCCAAGAGACCCAGTACTTC; CDR3aa: CTSSQEILSGRAPFQETQYF
abundance: NA; j_gene: TRBJ2-1; d_gene: TRBD1; v_gene: TRBV7-6; CDR3nt: TGTGCCATCCAGACTCTATCATGGGGACAGGGCAATGAGCAGTTCTTC; CDR3aa: CAIQTLSWGQGNEQFF
abundance: NA; j_gene: TRBJ2-7; d_gene: NA; v_gene: TRBV6-1; CDR3nt: TGTGCCAGCAGTGAAGGGATCTGGGACACGATCTACGAGCAGTACTTC; CDR3aa: CASSEGIWDTIYEQYF
abundance: NA; j_gene: TRBJ2-1; d_gene: NA; v_gene: TRBV6-1; CDR3nt: TGTGCCAGCAGTGAAGCGGTGCCTAGCCTCAATGAGCAGTTCTTC; CDR3aa: CASSEAVPSLNEQFF
abundance: NA; j_gene: TRBJ2-1; d_gene: TRBD2; v_gene: TRBV19; CDR3nt: TGTGCCAGTAGTATGATCGACCTAGCGGTTAACTACAATGAGCAGTTCTTC; CDR3aa: CASSMIDLAVNYNEQFF
abundance: NA; j_gene: TRBJ1-6; d_gene: TRBD1; v_gene: TRBV5-1; CDR3nt: TGCGCCAGCAGCCTACGGACAGGGGGGAATTCACCCCTCCACTTT; CDR3aa: CASSLRTGGNSPLHF
abundance: few; j_gene: TRBJ1-3; d_gene: TRBD1; v_gene: TRBV4-1; CDR3nt: TGCGCCAGCAGCCAGAGACAGGGAAGTGCTGGAAACACCATATATTTT; CDR3aa: CASSQRQGSAGNTIYF
abundance: NA; j_gene: TRBJ1-1; d_gene: TRBD1; v_gene: TRBV28; CDR3nt: TGTGCCAGCAGTTCTCCCGGGACAGGGGTTCCCTCTGTTGCTTTCTTT; CDR3aa: CASSSPGTGVPSVAFF
abundance: NA; j_gene: TRBJ1-3; d_gene: TRBD1; v_gene: TRBV28; CDR3nt: TGTGCCAGCAGACAGGGGGCCCGAAACACCATATATTTT; CDR3aa: CASRQGARNTIYF